The T cell receptor (beta chain) under discussion was sequenced for a study of OX40 agonist ivuxolimab in advanced cancers. Clones were sequenced by immunoSEQ multiplex PCR, and TCRdb holds only the in-frame ones, with some missing. Of approximately 70,000 clones in the sample, about 83% were seen once. The germline V gene encodes CDR1 MNHNY and CDR2 SVGAGI (reference sequence). This CDR3 region has 14 residues. The ends were cut back, 4 bases at V and 3 bases at J, with 7 bases in the middle. The sample consisted of CD4+ or CD8+ T cells sorted from blood, taken in a trial of the OX40 agonist ivuxolimab. J is TRBJ1-6 and V is TRBV6-6; D might be TRBD1 (6 bases). This receptor was taken from an adult with an advanced solid tumor such as melanoma, head and neck, liver or kidney cancer. The chain's CDR3 is CASSSGVYNSPLHF. The DNA of the CDR3 is TGTGCCAGCAGTTCAGGGGTCTATAATTCACCCCTCCACTTT.